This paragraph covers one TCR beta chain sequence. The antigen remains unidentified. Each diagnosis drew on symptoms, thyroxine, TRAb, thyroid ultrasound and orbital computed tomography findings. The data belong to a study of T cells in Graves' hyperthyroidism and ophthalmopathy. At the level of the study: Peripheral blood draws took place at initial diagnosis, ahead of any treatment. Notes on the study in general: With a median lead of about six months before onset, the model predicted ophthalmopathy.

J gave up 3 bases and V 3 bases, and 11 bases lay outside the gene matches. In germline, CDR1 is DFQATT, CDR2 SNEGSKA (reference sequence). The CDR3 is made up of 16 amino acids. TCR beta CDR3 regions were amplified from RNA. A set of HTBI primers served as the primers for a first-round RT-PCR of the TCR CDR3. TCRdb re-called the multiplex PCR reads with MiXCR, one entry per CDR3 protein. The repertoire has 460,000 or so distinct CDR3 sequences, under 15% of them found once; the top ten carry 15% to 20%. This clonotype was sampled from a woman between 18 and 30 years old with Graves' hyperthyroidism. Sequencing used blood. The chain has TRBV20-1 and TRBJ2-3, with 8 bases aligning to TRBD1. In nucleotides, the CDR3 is TGCAGTGCTAGTGGGTCGGACAGGGATGTAACAGATACGCAGTATTTT. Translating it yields CSASGSDRDVTDTQYF.